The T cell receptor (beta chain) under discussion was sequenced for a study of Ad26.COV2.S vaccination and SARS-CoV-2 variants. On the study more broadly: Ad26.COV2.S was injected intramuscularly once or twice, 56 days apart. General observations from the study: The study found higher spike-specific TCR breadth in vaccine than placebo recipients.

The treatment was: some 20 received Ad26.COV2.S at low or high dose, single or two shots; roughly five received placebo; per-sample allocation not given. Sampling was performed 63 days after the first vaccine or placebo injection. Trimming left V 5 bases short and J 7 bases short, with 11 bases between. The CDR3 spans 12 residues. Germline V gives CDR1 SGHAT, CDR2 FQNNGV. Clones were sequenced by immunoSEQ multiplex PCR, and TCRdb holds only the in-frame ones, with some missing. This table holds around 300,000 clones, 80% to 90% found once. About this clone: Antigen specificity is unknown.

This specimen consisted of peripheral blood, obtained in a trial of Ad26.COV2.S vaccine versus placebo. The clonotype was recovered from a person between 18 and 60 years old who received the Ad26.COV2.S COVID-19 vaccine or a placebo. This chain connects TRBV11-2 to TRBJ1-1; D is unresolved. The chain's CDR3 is CASSPMSGEAFF. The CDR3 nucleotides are TGTGCCAGCAGCCCTATGAGCGGTGAAGCTTTCTTT.